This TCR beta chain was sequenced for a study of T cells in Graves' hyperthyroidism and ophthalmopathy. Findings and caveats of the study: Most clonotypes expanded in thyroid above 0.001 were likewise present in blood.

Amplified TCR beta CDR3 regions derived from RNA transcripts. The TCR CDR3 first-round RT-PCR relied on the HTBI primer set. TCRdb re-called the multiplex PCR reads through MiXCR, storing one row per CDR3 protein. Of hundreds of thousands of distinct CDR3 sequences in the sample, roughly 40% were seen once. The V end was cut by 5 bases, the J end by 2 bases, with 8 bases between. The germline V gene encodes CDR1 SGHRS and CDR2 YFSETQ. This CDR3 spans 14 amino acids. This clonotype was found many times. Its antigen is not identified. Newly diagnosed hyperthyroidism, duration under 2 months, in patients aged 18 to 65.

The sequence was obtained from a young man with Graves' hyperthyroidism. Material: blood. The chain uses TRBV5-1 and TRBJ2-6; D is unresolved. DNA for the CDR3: TGCGCCAGCAGAGGGTCGGCTGGGGCCAACGTCCTGACTTTC. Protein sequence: CASRGSAGANVLTF.